The next 12 T cell receptor beta chains were all read from a single sample in a study of regulatory T cells. Study-level points and caveats: Hydrophobic residues at CDR3 positions 6 and 7 were enriched in conventional CD4+ T cells of CD3G-deficient patients.

Their antigens are not known. Amplification used 52 TRBV primers and 13 TRBJ primers. Sequencing was performed with immunoSEQ multiplex PCR; in TCRdb, only in-frame clones are kept and a portion is missing. The profile shows 30,000 to 40,000 clones, 89% of them singletons. Sequencing input: conventional CD4+ T cells sorted from blood. These receptor sequences come from a person under 35 with CD3G deficiency.

This sequence joins TRBV11-2 and TRBJ1-1; D gene unclear. The V and J ends lost 1 base and 4 bases respectively, with 7 bases between them. The germline V gene has CDR1 SGHAT and CDR2 FQNNGV. The CDR3 has 13 residues. CDR3 bases: TGTGCCAGCAGCTTAGTGATCGGCACTGAAGCTTTCTTT. It encodes CASSLVIGTEAFF. The whole variable domain, filled in from reference TRBV11-2 and TRBJ1-1, reads EAGVAQSPRYKIIEKRQSVAFWCNPISGHATLYWYQQILGQGPKLLIQFQNNGVVDDSQLPKDRFSAERLKGVDSTLKIQPAKLEDSAVYLCASSLVIGTEAFFGQGTRLTVV.

This sequence joins TRBV18 and TRBJ2-2; TRBD2 is a possible D gene (6 bases). The CDR3 covers 15 residues. The V end was cut by 3 bases, the J end by 5 bases, with 13 bases between. Germline values: CDR1 KGHSH, CDR2 LQKENI. In DNA form, the CDR3 reads TGTGCCAGCTCACCTCTGCGGGGAAGTACCGGGGAGCTGTTTTTT. Residues: CASSPLRGSTGELFF.

The chain recombines TRBV19 with TRBJ2-3; TRBD2 matches at 7 bases. CDR3 length: 11 residues. CDR1 is LNHDA and CDR2 is SQIVND in the germline V gene (reference sequence). V was clipped by 5 bases and J by 9 bases; unmatched bases: 2. CDR3 sequence: CASSGRDTQYF. CDR3 DNA: TGTGCCAGTAGTGGGAGGGACACGCAGTATTTT.

V gene TRBV4-1 combines with J gene TRBJ1-3; no reliable D call. V was trimmed by 0 bases and J by 4 bases, leaving 10 bases between them. Germline V CDR1 and CDR2: MGHRA, YSYEKL. The CDR3 consists of 15 residues. The CDR3 reads CASSQDVRSGNTIYF. CDR3 DNA: TGCGCCAGCAGCCAAGATGTAAGGTCGGGAAACACCATATATTTT.

V is TRBV11-3 and J is TRBJ2-2; D remains unclear. Germline CDR1 and CDR2: SGHNT and YENEEA. This CDR3 comprises 13 residues. V was clipped by 6 bases and J by 5 bases, with 10 bases between them. CDR3 loop: CASRRGRTGELFF. The CDR3 nucleotides read TGTGCCAGCAGGAGAGGTAGAACCGGGGAGCTGTTTTTT.

The chain carries TRBV6-1 and TRBJ1-1; D ambiguous. This CDR3 has 14 residues. V was cut by 6 bases and J by 4 bases, with 15 bases left in between. Germline assignment: CDR1 MNHNS and CDR2 SASEGT. This CDR3 is CASSETRPGTEAFF. CDR3 in DNA: TGTGCCAGCAGCGAGACACGCCCGGGCACTGAAGCTTTCTTT.

The CDR3 nucleotides are TGTGCCAGCAGCGTGAGGGGCGGGTACGAGCAGTACTTC. It yields the protein CASSVRGGYEQYF. This chain connects TRBV9 to TRBJ2-7; D assignment may be TRBD1 or TRBD2 (5 bases each). Trimming shortened V by 2 bases and J by 4 bases, and 10 bases separated the two germline ends. Germline loops: CDR1 SGDLS, CDR2 YYNGEE. This CDR3 is built from 13 residues.

The gene calls are TRBV7-9 and TRBJ2-3; TRBD1 matches 9 bases. V gave up 5 bases and J gave up 3 bases; unmatched junction bases: 12. This CDR3 has 17 residues. Germline V gene lookup returns CDR1 SEHNR and CDR2 FQNEAQ (reference sequence). CDR3: CASSKRARQGGTDTQYF. The CDR3 DNA is TGTGCCAGCAGCAAACGGGCCAGACAGGGGGGAACAGATACGCAGTATTTT. The variable domain in full, completed from reference TRBV7-9 and TRBJ2-3, reads DTGVSQNPRHKITKRGQNVTFRCDPISEHNRLYWYRQTLGQGPEFLTYFQNEAQLEKSRLLSDRFSAERPKGSFSTLEIQRTEQGDSAMYLCASSKRARQGGTDTQYFGPGTRLTVL.

This chain joins TRBV28 and TRBJ2-7; 9 bases align to TRBD2. The CDR3 covers 18 residues. Trimming removed 5 bases from V and 6 bases from J; junction bases left unmatched: 20. Germline V gene data show CDR1 as MDHEN and CDR2 as SYDVKM. The CDR3 spells CASSPPLGRSGRSGEQYF. CDR3 in DNA: TGTGCCAGCAGTCCCCCCCTGGGCAGAAGCGGGAGGTCAGGCGAGCAGTACTTC.

The sample holds one count of this clone. This chain links TRBV28 with TRBJ2-7; 7 nucleotides align to TRBD2. CDR1 and CDR2 (germline): MDHEN, SYDVKM. The V and J ends lost 3 bases and 0 bases, in that order; junction bases with no gene match: 2. The CDR3 is 14 residues long. CDR3 region: CASSFGGSSYEQYF. The CDR3 DNA reads TGTGCCAGCAGTTTCGGCGGGAGCTCCTACGAGCAGTACTTC. The complete variable domain, with remaining parts taken from reference TRBV28 and TRBJ2-7, reads DVKVTQSSRYLVKRTGEKVFLECVQDMDHENMFWYRQDPGLGLRLIYFSYDVKMKEKGDIPEGYSVSREKKERFSLILESASTNQTSMYLCASSFGGSSYEQYFGPGTRLTVT.

This clone was seen a handful of times. The chain combines TRBV5-1 with TRBJ1-3; a possible D gene is TRBD1 (6 bases). The CDR3 covers 14 residues. V lost 2 bases, J lost 4 bases, and 10 bases lay in between. Germline CDR1 reads SGHRS; CDR2 reads YFSETQ. CDR3 sequence reads: CASSFAGDGNTIYF. CDR3 sequence (DNA): TGCGCCAGCAGCTTTGCAGGGGACGGAAACACCATATATTTT.

The sample holds a few counts of this clone. This chain connects TRBV10-3 to TRBJ1-1; D call uncertain. This CDR3 spans 13 amino acids. From germline, CDR1 is ENHRY and CDR2 SYGVKD. Between the trimmed V and J ends, which lost 5 bases and 1 base, there was a span of 8 bases. The CDR3 sequence is CAISPRENTEAFF. For the CDR3, the DNA is TGTGCCATCAGTCCAAGGGAGAACACTGAAGCTTTCTTT.